This T cell receptor beta chain was captured by sequencing in a study of T cells in Graves' hyperthyroidism and ophthalmopathy. Germline V CDR1 and CDR2: LNHDA, SQIVND (reference sequence). V lost 6 bases, J lost 13 bases, and 13 bases lay in between. The CDR3 length is 11 residues. Researchers took RNA transcripts and amplified the TCR beta CDR3 regions from them. The primer set for the first-round RT-PCR of the TCR CDR3 was HTBI. MiXCR, applied by TCRdb to the multiplex PCR reads, yields one record per CDR3 protein. The profile shows 460,000 or so distinct CDR3 sequences, approximately 15% of them singletons. This clonotype has just a few counts.

Sequenced sample: blood. The chain couples TRBV19 to TRBJ2-1, with a tentative D call TRBD2 (5 bases). The sequence was collected from a woman aged 18 to 35 with Graves' hyperthyroidism. The CDR3 bases are TGTGCCAGTAGCCCCGGAGGAAGTCAGTTCTTC. This sequence encodes CASSPGGSQFF.